A single sample gave rise to the 30 T cell receptor beta chains below, sequenced in a study of blood T cell repertoires in COVID-19. Measured with immunoSEQ multiplex PCR; TCRdb has only the in-frame clones, and not every one. The table includes more than 15,000 clones, around 84% detected once. Material for sequencing was peripheral blood. Source of these receptors: a human donor with active COVID-19. The donor label of this sample is uncertain.

J is TRBJ2-2 and V is TRBV24-1; 7 positions agree with TRBD1. CDR3 size: 16 residues. The junction had 4 bases not matched to a gene; V was cut back by 3 bases and J by 1 base. The germline CDR1 and CDR2 sequences are KGHDR and SFDVKD. As DNA, the CDR3 is TGTGCCACCAGTGATACGCGACAGGGGAACACCGGGGAGCTGTTTTTT. It is translated as CATSDTRQGNTGELFF.

The rearrangement joins TRBV27 to TRBJ2-1; a weak D match, TRBD1 (6 bases). The germline V gene has CDR1 MNHEY and CDR2 SMNVEV (reference sequence). This CDR3 region has 14 residues. The ends were cut back, 5 bases at V and 7 bases at J, with 15 bases in the middle. CDR3 nucleotide sequence: TGTGCCAGCAGTGCCCGGCAGGGGTATAATGAGCAGTTCTTC. Its protein product is CASSARQGYNEQFF.

The CDR3 DNA reads TGTGCCAACCATGGCGAGGGCAGGCCGGGCACTGAAGCTTTCTTT. Translation gives CANHGEGRPGTEAFF. V and J are TRBV5-4 and TRBJ1-1; D gene ambiguous. Deletions cut 9 bases from V and 4 bases from J, with 22 bases between. This CDR3 has 15 amino acids. Germline CDR1 reads SGHNT; CDR2 reads YYREEE (reference sequence).

In its sample, this clone was seen a few times. The CDR3 bases are TGTGCCAGCAGAGGGGGGGTCTTTAGCAATCAGCCCCAGCATTTT. Amino acids: CASRGGVFSNQPQHF. This chain connects TRBV6-5 to TRBJ1-5; tentatively, D is TRBD1 (6 bases). Per the germline V gene, CDR1 is MNHEY and CDR2 is SVGAGI. The V end lost 6 bases, the J end lost 0 bases, and 12 bases lay between the germline ends. The CDR3 spans 15 residues.

V usage is TRBV5-6 and J usage is TRBJ2-7; 16 bases agree with TRBD2. Germline V gene data show CDR1 as SGHDT and CDR2 as YYEEEE. V gave up 4 bases and J gave up 5 bases; unmatched junction bases: 6. The CDR3 length is 16 residues. CDR3 nucleotide sequence: TGTGCCAGCAGCGTGGGACTAGCGGGGGGGCCGAACGAGCAGTACTTC. It specifies CASSVGLAGGPNEQYF. The complete variable domain, with remaining parts taken from reference TRBV5-6 and TRBJ2-7, reads DAGVTQSPTHLIKTRGQQVTLRCSPKSGHDTVSWYQQALGQGPQFIFQYYEEEERQRGNFPDRFSGHQFPNYSSELNVNALLLGDSALYLCASSVGLAGGPNEQYFGPGTRLTVT.

The chain joins TRBV19 to TRBJ2-2, with D unclear. Germline CDR1 and CDR2: LNHDA and SQIVND (reference sequence). The CDR3 runs 13 residues. V gave up 3 bases and J gave up 7 bases, with 9 bases separating them. In DNA, the CDR3 is TGTGCCAGTAGTATCCCCCCAGGCGGGGAGCTGTTTTTT. Its protein product is CASSIPPGGELFF. Supplemented by reference TRBV19 and TRBJ2-2, the full variable domain reads DGGITQSPKYLFRKEGQNVTLSCEQNLNHDAMYWYRQDPGQGLRLIYYSQIVNDFQKGDIAEGYSVSREKKESFPLTVTSAQKNPTAFYLCASSIPPGGELFFGEGSRLTVL.

This clone has a single count. The CDR3 DNA is TGTGCCAGCAGTCTCCGTCTCCACTATGGCTACACCTTC. Amino acid sequence: CASSLRLHYGYTF. The chain joins TRBV28 to TRBJ1-2; D gene uncertain. Deletions cut 5 bases from V and 3 bases from J, with 10 bases between. Germline CDR1 MDHEN, CDR2 SYDVKM. The CDR3 loop spans 13 amino acids.

The genes are TRBV3-1 (or the pseudogene TRBV3-2) and TRBJ2-7, with D uncertain. Germline-derived CDR1 and CDR2 are LGHDT and YNNKEL (reference sequence). Trimming removed 0 bases at V and 3 bases at J, with 6 bases between. The CDR3 consists of 13 residues. CDR3 in amino acids: CASSQDRGYEQYF. For the CDR3, the DNA is TGTGCCAGCAGCCAAGATCGAGGCTACGAGCAGTACTTC.

This clone has just one count. The J gene is TRBJ2-3, the V gene TRBV7-9; no clear D. The germline V gene encodes CDR1 SEHNR and CDR2 FQNEAQ (reference sequence). Trimming left V 5 bases short and J 7 bases short, with 10 bases between. This CDR3 has 12 amino acids. The CDR3 nucleotides are TGTGCCAGCAGCCGACATGTAAATACGCAGTATTTT. Translated: CASSRHVNTQYF.

In DNA, the CDR3 is TGTGCCAGCAGTTCTCTTCAACAGGGCCCCCGTTCCTACAATGAGCAGTTCTTC. As protein: CASSSLQQGPRSYNEQFF. The genes are TRBV28 and TRBJ2-1, with D maybe TRBD1 (6 bases). V was pared by 4 bases and J by 1 base, with 20 bases between. Germline values: CDR1 MDHEN, CDR2 SYDVKM. The CDR3 has 18 amino acids.

V is TRBV4-2 and J is TRBJ2-3, with 13 bases lining up with TRBD2. V was pared by 1 base and J by 0 bases, with 13 bases of the junction left unmatched. This CDR3 is 21 amino acids long. The germline V gene encodes CDR1 LGHNA and CDR2 YNFKEQ. CDR3 nucleotide sequence: TGTGCCAGCAGCCAAGGAAGGACTAGCGGGAGCCTCCTGACCAGCACAGATACGCAGTATTTT. Amino acids: CASSQGRTSGSLLTSTDTQYF.

In DNA, the CDR3 is TGTGCCAGCGCTCAAGGGCCGGGAAACTATGGCTACACCTTC. Translation: CASAQGPGNYGYTF. The V call is TRBV4-2, the J call TRBJ1-2; D ambiguous. Germline CDR1 is LGHNA and CDR2 is YNFKEQ. V lost 8 bases and J lost 2, with 15 bases in between. This CDR3 is 14 amino acids long.

The chain recombines TRBV2 with TRBJ2-7; 9 bases line up with TRBD1. The CDR3 has 15 amino acids. With 3 bases clipped from V and 3 bases from J, the junction kept 6 bases outside the gene matches. The germline CDR1 and CDR2 sequences are SNHLY and FYNNEI. CDR3 DNA: TGTGCCAGCAGTGAGTGGGGACAGGGCTTCTACGAGCAGTACTTC. Protein product: CASSEWGQGFYEQYF.

The chain carries TRBV9 and TRBJ2-2; 7 positions agree with TRBD2. CDR1 SGDLS and CDR2 YYNGEE come from the germline V gene. The CDR3 is 16 residues long. J gave up 3 bases and V 4 bases, and 9 bases lay outside the gene matches. The CDR3 DNA is TGTGCCAGCAGCCCGATTGGTCTAGCGGACACCGGGGAGCTGTTTTTT. This codes for CASSPIGLADTGELFF.

The chain combines TRBV9 with TRBJ2-1; TRBD2 might be the D (5 bases). Germline V gene data show CDR1 as SGDLS and CDR2 as YYNGEE. Trimming took 3 bases from V and 5 from J, leaving 18 bases between them. The CDR3 is 16 amino acids. CDR3 in amino acids: CASSAPLGGSNNEQFF. The DNA of the CDR3 is TGTGCCAGCAGCGCCCCCCTTGGAGGTTCGAACAATGAGCAGTTCTTC.

This chain joins TRBV4-2 and TRBJ2-7; 8 nucleotides line up with TRBD1. The CDR3 consists of 14 residues. Germline values: CDR1 LGHNA, CDR2 YNFKEQ. V shed 1 base and J 2 bases; nucleotides not matched to a gene: 1. CDR3 DNA: TGTGCCAGCAGCCAAGGACAGGGGACCTACGAGCAGTACTTC. This gives the protein CASSQGQGTYEQYF.

This chain uses TRBV5-1 with TRBJ2-1; 7 positions agree with TRBD2. V lost 0 bases to trimming and J lost 9 bases; unmatched junction nucleotides: 12. This CDR3 region has 16 residues. Germline CDR1 is SGHRS and CDR2 is YFSETQ. The CDR3 sequence: CASSLGRLALGAEQFF. CDR3 coding DNA: TGCGCCAGCAGCTTGGGGCGACTAGCATTGGGCGCTGAGCAGTTCTTC.

The rearrangement links TRBV9 to TRBJ1-3; weak D call: TRBD1 (6 bases). Germline assignment: CDR1 SGDLS and CDR2 YYNGEE. V gave up 0 bases and J gave up 0 bases, with 10 bases separating them. The CDR3 loop spans 16 amino acids. The CDR3: CASSVGPGASGNTIYF. CDR3 coding DNA: TGTGCCAGCAGCGTAGGCCCAGGGGCCTCTGGAAACACCATATATTTT.

The chain joins TRBV4-3 to TRBJ2-7; D is ambiguous. The ends were cut back, 0 bases at V and 0 bases at J, with 12 bases in the middle. CDR1 is LGHNA, CDR2 YSLEER, per germline. CDR3 length equals 16 residues. The CDR3 spells CASSQDLSGYSYEQYF. The DNA for the CDR3 is TGCGCCAGCAGCCAAGATCTTTCCGGGTACTCCTACGAGCAGTACTTC.

Comments on this clone: Other DNA sequences of this sample code for an identical CDR3. The chain carries TRBV28 and TRBJ2-7; 8 bases align to TRBD1. Germline values: CDR1 MDHEN, CDR2 SYDVKM. J gave up 4 bases and V 6 bases, and 8 bases lay outside the gene matches. This CDR3 has 14 amino acids. CDR3 in DNA: TGTGCCAGCAGGGAAACAGGGGGTGGGTACGAGCAGTACTTC. Amino acid sequence: CASRETGGGYEQYF.

This chain links TRBV10-2 with TRBJ1-4; the D gene is possibly TRBD1 (6 bases). CDR3 length: 13 amino acids. In germline, CDR1 is WSHSY, CDR2 SAAADI. The ends were cut back, 5 bases at V and 8 bases at J, with 12 bases in the middle. For the CDR3, the DNA is TGCGCCAGCAGTCAGGCAGGGGACGAAAAACTGTTTTTT. Translating gives CASSQAGDEKLFF.

This chain connects TRBV27 to TRBJ2-7, with 11 bases that match TRBD2. Trimming cost V 2 bases and J 3 bases; bases outside gene matches: 0. Germline V gives CDR1 MNHEY, CDR2 SMNVEV (reference sequence). CDR3 length: 14 residues. As DNA, the CDR3 is TGTGCCAGCAGTTTACTAGCGGGGGGCTACGAGCAGTACTTC. Residues: CASSLLAGGYEQYF.

V usage is TRBV7-8 and J usage is TRBJ2-5; TRBD2 matches 8 bases. CDR1 is SGHVS, CDR2 FQNEAQ, per germline. The ends lost 4 bases at V and 4 bases at J; junction bases unmatched: 2. This CDR3 is 13 amino acids long. The CDR3 here is CASSYGRAETQYF. Written as DNA, the CDR3 is TGTGCCAGCAGCTACGGGAGGGCAGAGACCCAGTACTTC.

V and J are TRBV19 and TRBJ2-3; TRBD2 matches 11 bases. The V segment lost 3 bases and the J segment 3 bases; nucleotides outside the gene matches: 11. Germline lookup yields CDR1 LNHDA and CDR2 SQIVND (reference sequence). This CDR3 comprises 18 residues. CDR3 bases: TGTGCCAGTAGTATCGGTCCATCATTAGCGGGAGGGACAGATACGCAGTATTTT. This sequence encodes CASSIGPSLAGGTDTQYF.

This chain uses TRBV5-1 with TRBJ2-3; 9 positions match TRBD2. Germline trimming cut 0 bases from V and 1 base from J; bases unmatched to any gene: 0. Germline CDR1 reads SGHRS; CDR2 reads YFSETQ. The CDR3 length is 15 residues. The CDR3 DNA reads TGCGCCAGCAGCTTGGGACTAGCGGGCACAGATACGCAGTATTTT. It is translated as CASSLGLAGTDTQYF.

This clone has a single count. A junction boundary mismatches the germline segment, possibly from a read error. This specimen includes other DNA sequences encoding the same CDR3. The V and J genes are TRBV6-5 and TRBJ1-2; D remains ambiguous. Germline V CDR1 and CDR2: MNHEY, SVGAGI. This CDR3 has 14 amino acids. CDR3 region: CASSYQVPGYGYTF. CDR3 bases: TGTGCTAGCAGTTACCAGGTTCCGGGGTACGGCTACACCTTC.

The rearrangement links TRBV30 to TRBJ1-2, with D hard to call. V lost 3 bases to trimming and J lost 8 bases, with 10 bases between them. CDR1 GTSNPN and CDR2 SVGIG come from the germline V gene (reference sequence). The CDR3 loop spans 11 amino acids. CDR3 bases: TGTGCCTGGAGACACACGAGGGGCTACACCTTC. Translating gives CAWRHTRGYTF.

V usage is TRBV11-2 and J usage is TRBJ2-3; 9 bases are shared with TRBD1. The junction had 3 bases not matched to a gene; V was cut back by 5 bases and J by 9 bases. CDR3 length: 12 amino acids. Germline V gene sequence: CDR1 SGHAT, CDR2 FQNNGV. The DNA for the CDR3 is TGTGCCAGCAGCCTCGGACAGGGGACGCAGTATTTT. The encoded protein is CASSLGQGTQYF. The variable domain in full, with the rest retrieved from reference TRBV11-2 and TRBJ2-3, is EAGVAQSPRYKIIEKRQSVAFWCNPISGHATLYWYQQILGQGPKLLIQFQNNGVVDDSQLPKDRFSAERLKGVDSTLKIQPAKLEDSAVYLCASSLGQGTQYFGPGTRLTVL.

This rearrangement joins TRBV10-3 to TRBJ2-3; 14 positions agree with TRBD2. V trimming: 6 bases; J trimming: 4 bases; junction bases outside the gene matches: 6. Looked up from germline, CDR1 is ENHRY and CDR2 is SYGVKD. The CDR3 is 16 residues long. The CDR3 loop is CAISGGLAGVADTQYF. CDR3 bases: TGTGCCATCAGCGGGGGACTAGCGGGAGTGGCAGATACGCAGTATTTT.

The rearrangement links TRBV11-3 to TRBJ2-3; 15 bases align to TRBD2. After removal of 5 bases from V and 1 base from J, the junction contained 7 bases not matched to a gene. From germline, CDR1 is SGHNT and CDR2 YENEEA. This CDR3 comprises 18 residues. DNA of the CDR3: TGTGCCAGCAGCCTCTGGACTAGCGGGGGGGCCGGCACAGATACGCAGTATTTT. It is translated as CASSLWTSGGAGTDTQYF.